This entry lists 23 T cell receptor beta chains sequenced from one sample in a study of CD8 T cells in ankylosing spondylitis. These TCRs' antigens remain unknown. Study results and caveats: Seven or eight highly homologous variants made up a TCR beta motif, and this motif appeared characteristic of ankylosing spondylitis blood.

MiXCR was run by TCRdb on the 5' RACE reads, yielding one entry per CDR3 protein. The table lists about 90,000 distinct CDR3 sequences, around 8.3% of them singletons. Sequences were obtained from blood, either unsorted or a sorted T cell fraction (not recorded which). All receptors derive from a male donor with ankylosing spondylitis.

This clonotype was counted at least ten times. The chain recombines TRBV27 with TRBJ2-1; D may be TRBD2 (5 bases). This CDR3 comprises 13 residues. CDR1 is MNHEY, CDR2 SMNVEV, per germline (reference sequence). The germline V and J ends were trimmed by 6 bases and 7 bases, with 13 bases remaining between them. Written as DNA, the CDR3 is TGTGCCAGCAGCCTGGGAGAAAGTAATGAGCAGTTCTTC. Amino acids: CASSLGESNEQFF.

The chain uses TRBV3-1 and TRBJ2-7; TRBD2 matches at 14 bases. There are 16 residues in the CDR3. V dropped 1 base and J dropped 4; count of bases not matched to a gene: 3. Germline V gene data show CDR1 as LGHDT and CDR2 as YNNKEL (reference sequence). This CDR3 reads CASSQGLAGGGYEQYV. DNA of the CDR3: TGTGCCAGCAGCCAAGGACTAGCGGGAGGGGGTTACGAGCAGTACGTC.

The V call is TRBV6-1, the J call TRBJ1-3, with D uncertain. CDR3 length equals 15 residues. Between the trimmed V and J ends, which lost 6 bases and 4 bases, there was a span of 16 bases. The germline V gene encodes CDR1 MNHNS and CDR2 SASEGT. CDR3 protein: CASRTDRSAGNTIYF. DNA of the CDR3: TGTGCCAGCAGGACCGACCGCTCTGCGGGAAACACCATATATTTT.

The sample holds many counts of this clonotype. The CDR3 region has the DNA TGTGCCAGCAGTTTAAGAGCGGGAGGGATAGACAATGAGCAGTTCTTC. As protein: CASSLRAGGIDNEQFF. The chain recombines TRBV27 with TRBJ2-1, with TRBD2 identical over 10 bases. The junction had 6 bases not matched to a gene; V was cut back by 2 bases and J by 5 bases. Germline loops: CDR1 MNHEY, CDR2 SMNVEV (reference sequence). The CDR3 covers 16 residues.

This clonotype has only a few counts. This chain connects TRBV7-6 to TRBJ2-7; D could derive from TRBD1 or TRBD2 (5 bases each). V lost 4 bases and J lost 5, with 18 bases in between. The CDR3 length is 15 residues. Germline-derived CDR1 and CDR2 are SGHVS and FNYEAQ. This chain's CDR3 is CASSSKTGGLDEQYF. Here the CDR3 DNA reads TGTGCCAGCAGCTCCAAGACTGGGGGTCTAGACGAGCAGTACTTC.

This clonotype was counted ten times or more. The V call is TRBV12-3 or TRBV12-4, the J call TRBJ2-7; D ambiguous. This CDR3 contains 12 residues. Trimming removed 3 bases at V and 3 bases at J, with 6 bases between. The CDR3 spells CASSLGHYEQYF. The CDR3 bases are TGTGCCAGCAGTTTGGGTCACTACGAGCAGTACTTC.

The table lists this clonotype with many counts. This sequence joins TRBV29-1 and TRBJ2-3, with 14 bases that match TRBD2. Trimming took 3 bases from V and 0 from J; bases not matched to a gene: 5. The germline V gene encodes CDR1 SQVTM and CDR2 ANQGSEA. The CDR3 extends over 17 amino acids. CDR3 amino acids: CSVDLGTSGSSTDTQYF. CDR3 sequence (DNA): TGCAGCGTTGACCTAGGGACTAGCGGGAGCAGCACAGATACGCAGTATTTT.

This clonotype was seen repeatedly, ten times or more. The V call is TRBV9, the J call TRBJ2-1, with TRBD2 identical over 8 bases. J was trimmed by 6 bases and V by 2 bases; bases with no gene match: 7. This CDR3 has 15 amino acids. Per the germline V gene, CDR1 is SGDLS and CDR2 is YYNGEE. The CDR3: CASSVREGPVNEQFF. In nucleotides, the CDR3 is TGTGCCAGCAGCGTCCGGGAGGGCCCCGTCAATGAGCAGTTCTTC. The variable domain in full, with the rest retrieved from reference TRBV9 and TRBJ2-1, is DSGVTQTPKHLITATGQRVTLRCSPRSGDLSVYWYQQSLDQGLQFLIQYYNGEERAKGNILERFSAQQFPDLHSELNLSSLELGDSALYFCASSVREGPVNEQFFGPGTRLTVL.

This clonotype appeared many times. The chain links TRBV6-2 or TRBV6-3 to TRBJ1-2; tentatively, D is TRBD1 (6 bases). The CDR3 contains 16 residues. Per germline, CDR1 MNHEY and CDR2 SVGEGT. Trimming removed 0 bases at V and 0 bases at J, with 11 bases between. This CDR3 is CASSYSSWTANYGYTF. CDR3 in DNA: TGTGCCAGCAGTTACTCGTCTTGGACAGCTAACTATGGCTACACCTTC.

This clonotype was seen a handful of times. The chain uses TRBV20-1 and TRBJ1-2, with D possibly TRBD1 on 5 matching bases. Per the germline V gene, CDR1 is DFQATT and CDR2 is SNEGSKA (reference sequence). This CDR3 contains 11 residues. The V end lost 4 bases, the J end lost 2 bases, and 5 bases lay between the germline ends. CDR3 residues: CSATGNYGYTF. CDR3 coding DNA: TGCAGTGCTACAGGGAACTATGGCTACACCTTC.

This chain connects TRBV29-1 to TRBJ1-2; no firm D call. Germline V lookup: CDR1 SQVTM, CDR2 ANQGSEA. This CDR3 contains 12 residues. V lost 6 bases and J lost 6, with 14 bases in between. This CDR3 reads CSVPQGWDGYTF. The CDR3 DNA is TGCAGCGTCCCCCAAGGCTGGGATGGCTACACCTTC.

The table lists this clonotype with a few counts. The V and J genes are TRBV6-2 or TRBV6-3 and TRBJ2-1, with 11 positions matching TRBD2. The junction had 9 bases not matched to a gene; V was cut back by 3 bases and J by 8 bases. This CDR3 region has 16 residues. Germline CDR1 is MNHEY and CDR2 is SVGEGT. The CDR3 bases are TGTGCCAGCAGTTATTCCAAACTAGCGGGAGACCATGAGCAGTTCTTC. Its protein is CASSYSKLAGDHEQFF.

The genes are TRBV11-2 and TRBJ1-1; D remains ambiguous. Trimming removed 8 bases from V and 2 bases from J, with 9 bases in between. The V gene's germline CDR1 is SGHAT and CDR2 FQNNGV. The CDR3 totals 12 residues. CDR3 nucleotide sequence: TGTGCCAGCGGACGGGGAAACACTGAAGCTTTCTTT. Its protein product is CASGRGNTEAFF.

This clonotype occurred a few times. The J gene is TRBJ2-3, the V gene TRBV11-2; TRBD1 aligns across 10 bases. Trimming took 3 bases from V and 2 from J; bases not matched to a gene: 2. The CDR3 is made up of 15 amino acids. Germline lookup yields CDR1 SGHAT and CDR2 FQNNGV. Here the CDR3 DNA reads TGTGCCAGCAGCTTTGGGACAGGGGCCACAGATACGCAGTATTTT. This codes for CASSFGTGATDTQYF.

This clonotype was counted ten times or more. V usage is TRBV7-9 and J usage is TRBJ1-4; no reliable D call. The CDR3 is 17 amino acids. V lost 2 bases to trimming and J lost 7 bases, with 20 bases between them. Germline lookup yields CDR1 SEHNR and CDR2 FQNEAQ (reference sequence). CDR3 nucleotides: TGTGCCAGCAGCTTACCCCGGACCGCCAAAAATGGTGAAAAACTGTTTTTT. Amino acids: CASSLPRTAKNGEKLFF.

The chain joins TRBV27 to TRBJ1-6; the D is unclear. The germline gives CDR1 MNHEY, CDR2 SMNVEV (reference sequence). The length of the CDR3 is 17 residues. V was cut by 2 bases and J by 7 bases, with 18 bases left in between. The CDR3 sequence is CASSLVFPAVLNSPLHF. The CDR3 DNA reads TGTGCCAGCAGTTTAGTTTTCCCTGCTGTTTTGAATTCACCCCTCCACTTT.

The chain employs TRBV12-3 or TRBV12-4 and TRBJ1-1; D unclear. Deletions cut 3 bases from V and 1 base from J, with 6 bases between. The CDR3 contains 13 residues. CDR3 loop: CASSFSENTEAFF. For the CDR3, the DNA is TGTGCCAGCAGTTTTTCCGAGAACACTGAAGCTTTCTTT.

This clonotype has at least ten counts. The chain couples TRBV27 to TRBJ2-1; D might be TRBD2 (6 bases). The CDR3 runs 14 residues. The germline CDR1 and CDR2 sequences are MNHEY and SMNVEV (reference sequence). V lost 2 bases and J 6 bases, leaving 11 bases between the germline ends. As DNA, the CDR3 is TGTGCCAGCAGTTTAGGAGCGGGTACCAATGAGCAGTTCTTC. It yields the protein CASSLGAGTNEQFF.

This clonotype has more than one count but fewer than ten. The gene calls are TRBV7-7 and TRBJ2-7; weak D call: TRBD2 (6 bases). Germline V gene sequence: CDR1 SSHAT, CDR2 FNYEAQ (reference sequence). V lost 1 base and J lost 4, with 14 bases in between. CDR3 size: 15 residues. The CDR3 nucleotides read TGTGCCAGCAGCTTAGATGCGGGACTCGCGTACGAGCAGTACTTC. Translating gives CASSLDAGLAYEQYF. Supplemented by reference TRBV7-7 and TRBJ2-7, the full variable domain reads GAGVSQSPRYKVTKRGQDVTLRCDPISSHATLYWYQQALGQGPEFLTYFNYEAQPDKSGLPSDRFSAERPEGSISTLTIQRTEQRDSAMYRCASSLDAGLAYEQYFGPGTRLTVT.

This clonotype was recorded at least ten times. The DNA of the CDR3 is TGTGCCAGCAGCCAGGAGGGTCCATACGAGCAGTACTTC. Amino acid sequence: CASSQEGPYEQYF. The rearrangement uses TRBV4-2 and TRBJ2-7; TRBD2 might be the D (6 bases). CDR1 and CDR2 from the germline V gene are LGHNA and YNFKEQ. The CDR3 spans 13 residues. V lost 3 bases, J lost 4 bases, and 10 bases lay in between.

The chain couples TRBV7-9 to TRBJ2-7; 10 positions match TRBD2. V lost 3 bases to trimming and J lost 4 bases; unmatched junction nucleotides: 12. CDR1 and CDR2 from the germline V gene are SEHNR and FQNEAQ (reference sequence). The CDR3 covers 17 residues. The CDR3 coding sequence is TGTGCCAGCAGCTTCGACAGAGGACTAGCGGTTGGTTACGAGCAGTACGTC. Translated, it gives CASSFDRGLAVGYEQYV.

This clonotype was detected only a few times. The genes are TRBV7-2 and TRBJ2-1, with TRBD2 identical over 9 bases. V trimming: 0 bases; J trimming: 7 bases; junction bases outside the gene matches: 7. CDR1 and CDR2 from the germline V gene are SGHTA and FQGNSA. The CDR3 consists of 16 residues. The CDR3 nucleotides are TGTGCCAGCAGCTTAGCTCATCGACTAGCGGAGAATGAGCAGTTCTTC. It is translated as CASSLAHRLAENEQFF.

This chain links TRBV13 with TRBJ2-3; 7 nucleotides agree with TRBD2. The J segment lost 5 bases and the V segment lost 2 bases, leaving 4 bases of the junction unmatched. CDR3 size: 14 residues. In germline, CDR1 is PRHDT, CDR2 FYEKMQ (reference sequence). The CDR3 region has the DNA TGTGCCAGCAGCTTACGCGGGAGTGTAGATACGCAGTATTTT. Translated, it gives CASSLRGSVDTQYF.